Below are 26 T cell receptor beta chains sequenced from a single sample in a study of shared clonotypes between healthy human individuals. This table comes from immunoSEQ multiplex PCR, and its TCRdb copy is limited to in-frame clones, with some not included. The sample yields roughly 410,000 clones, approximately 97% seen once. Sequenced material: memory CD8+ T cells sorted from blood. Regarding subset: CD45RO+ cells pooled with CCR7-negative TemRA cells. The receptor set was obtained from a man aged 25 to 40 in good health.

This chain links TRBV7-9 with TRBJ1-1; perhaps TRBD1 as D (5 bases). This CDR3 has 15 amino acids. V was clipped by 3 bases and J by 0 bases, with 11 bases between them. Germline CDR1 SEHNR, CDR2 FQNEAQ (reference sequence). Written as DNA, the CDR3 is TGTGCCAGCAGCTTGGGGGAGTGGATGAACACTGAAGCTTTCTTT. It translates to CASSLGEWMNTEAFF. The complete variable domain, with remaining parts taken from reference TRBV7-9 and TRBJ1-1, reads DTGVSQNPRHKITKRGQNVTFRCDPISEHNRLYWYRQTLGQGPEFLTYFQNEAQLEKSRLLSDRFSAERPKGSFSTLEIQRTEQGDSAMYLCASSLGEWMNTEAFFGQGTRLTVV.

The CDR3 DNA sequence: TGTGCCATCAAACGGACAGGGGACAATTCACCCCTCCACTTT. Translating it yields CAIKRTGDNSPLHF. The chain employs TRBV10-3 and TRBJ1-6; 9 bases line up with TRBD1. V gave up 7 bases and J gave up 7 bases; unmatched junction bases: 5. This CDR3 contains 14 residues. The germline gives CDR1 ENHRY, CDR2 SYGVKD.

The chain links TRBV10-3 to TRBJ2-7, with TRBD2 matching 10 bases. The V and J ends lost 3 bases and 2 bases, in that order; junction bases with no gene match: 4. This CDR3 comprises 15 residues. Germline CDR1 ENHRY, CDR2 SYGVKD. CDR3 bases: TGTGCCATCAGTGAACGGGGGACTAGCGCCTACGAGCAGTACTTC. Protein: CAISERGTSAYEQYF.

This clone has a single count. The chain carries TRBV4-1 and TRBJ2-2; 11 nucleotides agree with TRBD1. The trim removed 3 bases at V and 5 bases at J, leaving 5 bases unmatched. The CDR3 is 16 residues long. CDR1 and CDR2 (germline): MGHRA, YSYEKL. The CDR3 nucleotides are TGCGCCAGCAGCCAGCGGGGGGACAGGGGGACCGGGGAGCTGTTTTTT. Translating gives CASSQRGDRGTGELFF.

The chain employs TRBV29-1 and TRBJ1-3, with D hard to call. Per germline, CDR1 SQVTM and CDR2 ANQGSEA. This CDR3 region has 13 residues. Trimming took 4 bases from V and 0 from J, leaving 7 bases between them. CDR3 protein: CSVAGFSGNTIYF. The DNA of the CDR3 is TGCAGCGTTGCGGGATTCTCTGGAAACACCATATATTTT.

The V gene is TRBV30, the J gene TRBJ2-7; D is perhaps TRBD2 (5 bases). Germline CDR1 and CDR2: GTSNPN and SVGIG (reference sequence). V lost 3 bases and J 6 bases, leaving 18 bases between the germline ends. This CDR3 is built from 14 residues. CDR3 sequence (DNA): TGTGCCTGGAGGGCCCCGGGAACCCGGGCCGAGCAGTACTTC. Its translation is CAWRAPGTRAEQYF.

V gene TRBV28 combines with J gene TRBJ2-6; D uncertain. Trimming took off 7 bases at V and 0 bases at J, with 7 bases between the two ends. Germline CDR1 is MDHEN and CDR2 is SYDVKM. CDR3 size: 14 residues. The CDR3: CASKGSSGANVLTF. CDR3 nucleotides: TGTGCCAGCAAGGGAAGCTCTGGGGCCAACGTCCTGACTTTC.

The V gene is TRBV6-1, the J gene TRBJ2-1; 8 bases are shared with TRBD1. CDR1 and CDR2 from the germline V gene are MNHNS and SASEGT. V dropped 7 bases and J dropped 3; count of bases not matched to a gene: 8. The CDR3 is made up of 15 amino acids. The CDR3 reads CASTPRGTGYNEQFF. The CDR3 nucleotides are TGTGCCAGCACCCCTCGGGGGACAGGCTACAATGAGCAGTTCTTC.

This chain joins TRBV28 and TRBJ2-3, with 8 nucleotides matching TRBD2. This CDR3 is built from 17 residues. Germline lookup yields CDR1 MDHEN and CDR2 SYDVKM. After removal of 3 bases from V and 6 bases from J, the junction contained 14 bases not matched to a gene. In DNA, the CDR3 is TGTGCCAGCAGTTTCCCAGCCAGCGGGAGAACGGGGGATACGCAGTATTTT. Its translation is CASSFPASGRTGDTQYF.

The chain is built from TRBV6-1 and TRBJ2-7, with 9 bases matching TRBD2. Unmatched junction bases numbered 12, after V lost 7 bases and J lost 5 bases. Per germline, CDR1 MNHNS and CDR2 SASEGT. CDR3 length equals 15 residues. The CDR3 nucleotides are TGTGCCAGCACCCTCGCTAGCGGGAAGTCTAACGAGCAGTACTTC. Translation gives CASTLASGKSNEQYF.

The chain employs TRBV30 and TRBJ2-7, with TRBD1 as a possible D gene (6 bases). The CDR3 covers 12 residues. V was trimmed by 7 bases and J by 3 bases, leaving 13 bases between them. Germline values: CDR1 GTSNPN, CDR2 SVGIG (reference sequence). The CDR3 DNA is TGTGCCTCAAGGGGGACAAACTACGAGCAGTACTTC. Translating it yields CASRGTNYEQYF.

Concerning this clone itself: The same CDR3 also results from other DNA sequences found in this sample. This chain's CDR3 is CSARGTEAFF. The CDR3 DNA is TGCAGTGCTAGGGGCACTGAAGCTTTCTTT. The chain employs TRBV20-1 and TRBJ1-1; D unresolved. This CDR3 is 10 amino acids long. V was cut by 3 bases and J by 4 bases, with 3 bases left in between. CDR1 and CDR2 (germline): DFQATT, SNEGSKA (reference sequence).

The table lists this clone with a count of one. Other DNA sequences in this sample translate to the same CDR3. The CDR3 reads CASSDDSNQPQHF. The CDR3 DNA reads as TGTGCCAGCAGTGATGACAGCAATCAGCCCCAGCATTTT. The chain carries TRBV2 and TRBJ1-5, with unresolved D. There are 13 residues in the CDR3. Germline V gene sequence: CDR1 SNHLY, CDR2 FYNNEI. The ends were cut back, 3 bases at V and 1 base at J, with 4 bases in the middle.

This rearrangement joins TRBV5-1 to TRBJ2-7; D not certain. Trimming removed 0 bases at V and 3 bases at J, with 10 bases between. This CDR3 contains 14 residues. Germline CDR1 is SGHRS and CDR2 is YFSETQ. CDR3 amino acids: CASSLVQKGYEQYF. CDR3 DNA sequence: TGCGCCAGCAGCTTGGTCCAGAAAGGCTACGAGCAGTACTTC.

The chain uses TRBV19 and TRBJ2-5; possibly TRBD1 for D (6 bases). CDR3 length equals 13 residues. The ends were cut back, 8 bases at V and 1 base at J, with 11 bases in the middle. Germline-derived CDR1 and CDR2 are LNHDA and SQIVND (reference sequence). CDR3 in DNA: TGTGCCAGTTCTAGACAGGCCCAAGAGACCCAGTACTTC. This translates into CASSRQAQETQYF.

This clone was seen just once. The chain links TRBV10-1 to TRBJ2-5, with 11 bases matching TRBD2. The length of the CDR3 is 14 residues. J gave up 1 base and V 7 bases, and 2 bases lay outside the gene matches. CDR1 is WNHNN and CDR2 is SYGVQD in the germline V gene (reference sequence). CDR3 in amino acids: CASNGTSGQETQYF. The CDR3, as DNA: TGCGCCAGCAACGGGACTAGCGGCCAAGAGACCCAGTACTTC.

The V gene is TRBV27, the J gene TRBJ2-2; no reliable D call. The CDR3 runs 17 residues. Looked up from germline, CDR1 is MNHEY and CDR2 is SMNVEV (reference sequence). V lost 3 bases and J lost 1, with 15 bases in between. This CDR3 reads CASSFIPHFKNTGELFF. Written as DNA, the CDR3 is TGTGCCAGCAGTTTTATCCCGCATTTCAAGAACACCGGGGAGCTGTTTTTT.

The J gene is TRBJ1-2, the V gene TRBV18; D call uncertain. CDR1 is KGHSH, CDR2 LQKENI, per germline. The CDR3 runs to 12 residues. The ends were cut back, 3 bases at V and 2 bases at J, with 4 bases in the middle. The CDR3 nucleotides are TGTGCCAGCTCACCTATCAACTATGGCTACACCTTC. Protein product: CASSPINYGYTF. Using reference TRBV18 and TRBJ1-2 for the parts outside the CDR3, the full variable domain is NAGVMQNPRHLVRRRGQEARLRCSPMKGHSHVYWYRQLPEEGLKFMVYLQKENIIDESGMPKERFSAEFPKEGPSILRIQQVVRGDSAAYFCASSPINYGYTFGSGTRLTVV.

The chain employs TRBV2 and TRBJ2-3; 9 bases map to TRBD2. V lost 4 bases to trimming and J lost 1 base; unmatched junction nucleotides: 3. The CDR3 is 15 residues long. CDR1 is SNHLY and CDR2 is FYNNEI in the germline V gene. The CDR3 protein is CASSGRLAGTDTQYF. CDR3 DNA sequence: TGTGCCAGCAGTGGCCGACTAGCGGGCACAGATACGCAGTATTTT.

The V gene is TRBV6-1, the J gene TRBJ2-1; D uncertain. The CDR3 extends over 15 amino acids. The ends were cut back, 0 bases at V and 7 bases at J, with 13 bases in the middle. CDR1 and CDR2 (germline): MNHNS, SASEGT. The CDR3: CASSEADRWKNEQFF. For the CDR3, the DNA is TGTGCCAGCAGTGAAGCGGACCGTTGGAAGAATGAGCAGTTCTTC.

The V gene is TRBV23-1, the J gene TRBJ2-5; D perhaps matches TRBD1 (5 bases). TRBV23-1 is designated an ORF whose function remains uncertain. Trimming removed 5 bases from V and 5 bases from J, with 21 bases in between. The CDR3 contains 16 residues. Written as DNA, the CDR3 is TGCGCCAGCAGTGCCTACCCCTCCCAGGGTGGCGAGACCCAGTACTTC. This sequence encodes CASSAYPSQGGETQYF.

V gene TRBV4-1 combines with J gene TRBJ1-2, with 9 bases lining up with TRBD1. Germline V gene lookup returns CDR1 MGHRA and CDR2 YSYEKL. Trimming removed 3 bases from V and 8 bases from J; junction bases left unmatched: 7. The CDR3 totals 14 residues. The CDR3 protein is CASSHPQGARGYTF. CDR3 in DNA: TGCGCCAGCAGCCACCCACAGGGGGCGCGGGGCTACACCTTC.

The gene calls are TRBV14 and TRBJ1-4; 9 bases align to TRBD1. This CDR3 is built from 15 residues. The germline V gene has CDR1 SGHDN and CDR2 FVKESK. V was pared by 4 bases and J by 8 bases, with 8 bases of the junction left unmatched. This chain's CDR3 is CASSPMGTGNEKLFF. CDR3 DNA sequence: TGTGCCAGCAGCCCTATGGGGACAGGGAACGAAAAACTGTTTTTT.

CDR3 sequence: CAWSVKGWQPQHF. Written as DNA, the CDR3 is TGTGCCTGGAGTGTAAAGGGGTGGCAGCCCCAGCATTTT. The chain carries TRBV30 and TRBJ1-5; TRBD1 is a possible D gene (5 bases). The V end lost 0 bases, the J end lost 7 bases, and 10 bases lay between the germline ends. The CDR3 totals 13 residues. Germline values: CDR1 GTSNPN, CDR2 SVGIG (reference sequence).

The count of this clone is one. The genes are TRBV4-2 and TRBJ1-2, with D maybe TRBD1 (5 bases). The CDR3 loop spans 14 amino acids. V was shortened by 0 bases and J by 0 bases, with 5 bases between the two germline ends. Germline CDR1 LGHNA, CDR2 YNFKEQ. The CDR3 bases are TGTGCCAGCAGCCAAGAGGGGGCTAACTATGGCTACACCTTC. Protein sequence: CASSQEGANYGYTF.

The chain joins TRBV6-5 to TRBJ1-1, with a tentative D call TRBD1 (5 bases). The CDR3 contains 15 residues. V lost 2 bases to trimming and J lost 0 bases, with 10 bases between them. CDR1 and CDR2 from the germline V gene are MNHEY and SVGAGI. The CDR3 region is CASSYVRTMNTEAFF. The CDR3 DNA reads as TGTGCCAGCAGTTACGTACGGACAATGAACACTGAAGCTTTCTTT.